Sequencing of this T cell receptor (beta chain) was carried out in a study of regulatory T cells in long-lasting Graves disease. Points from the study as a whole: Shared public clonotypes totalled some 2,500 in persistent patients, compared with approximately 970 in new patients.

Trimming took 5 bases from V and 3 from J, leaving 15 bases between them. Per germline, CDR1 SGHNT and CDR2 YENEEA. The CDR3 extends over 15 amino acids. Noted time point: persistent/refractory GD, antithyroid drugs over 5 years with positive TRAb. Scientists built the TCR library using RNA that was extracted from PBMCs. This clonotype has more than one count but fewer than ten. Its antigen remains unknown. HTBI primers from iRepertoire and Arm-PCR of CDR3 regions yielded the TCR beta libraries. TCRdb passed the multiplex PCR reads through MiXCR, listing each CDR3 protein once. The data hold 300,000 to 500,000 distinct CDR3 sequences, with less than 25% observed a single time.

The material sequenced was peripheral blood mononuclear cells (PBMCs), taken when the disease was refractory, from a patient treated with antithyroid drugs. J is TRBJ2-3 and V is TRBV11-3; maybe TRBD2 (8 bases). The clonotype was recovered from a female donor with Graves disease. DNA for the CDR3: TGTGCCAGCAGCCCCGGGGGGGGACAGACAGATACGCAGTATTTT. It codes for CASSPGGGQTDTQYF.